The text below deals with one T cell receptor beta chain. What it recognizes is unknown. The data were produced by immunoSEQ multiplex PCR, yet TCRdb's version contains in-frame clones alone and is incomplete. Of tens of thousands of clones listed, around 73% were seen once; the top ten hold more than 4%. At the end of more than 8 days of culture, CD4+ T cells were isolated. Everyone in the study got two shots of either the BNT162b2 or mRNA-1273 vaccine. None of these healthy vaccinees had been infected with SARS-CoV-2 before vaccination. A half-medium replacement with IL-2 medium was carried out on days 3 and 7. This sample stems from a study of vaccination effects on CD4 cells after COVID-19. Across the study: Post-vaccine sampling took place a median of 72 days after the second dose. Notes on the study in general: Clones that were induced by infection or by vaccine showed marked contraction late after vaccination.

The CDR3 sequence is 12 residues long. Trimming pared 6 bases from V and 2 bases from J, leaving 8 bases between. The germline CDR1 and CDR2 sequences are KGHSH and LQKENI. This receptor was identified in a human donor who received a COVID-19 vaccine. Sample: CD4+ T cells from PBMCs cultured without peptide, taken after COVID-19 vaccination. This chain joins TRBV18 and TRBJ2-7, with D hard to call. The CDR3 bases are TGTGCCAGCTCCTCGGATGCCTACGAGCAGTACTTC. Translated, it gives CASSSDAYEQYF. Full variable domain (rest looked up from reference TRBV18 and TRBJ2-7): NAGVMQNPRHLVRRRGQEARLRCSPMKGHSHVYWYRQLPEEGLKFMVYLQKENIIDESGMPKERFSAEFPKEGPSILRIQQVVRGDSAAYFCASSSDAYEQYFGPGTRLTVT.